This is a list of T cell receptor beta chains from one sample in a study of blood T cell repertoires in COVID-19. Produced via immunoSEQ multiplex PCR; TCRdb's table is partial and in-frame only. The sample holds about 210,000 clones, approximately 78% seen once. Sequenced input: peripheral blood. All receptors derive from a woman aged 40-49 years with acute or convalescent COVID-19. The CDR3 runs from the conserved cysteine through the conserved F or W. D genes are given only for firm matches. For some rows the clone size is stated as once, few or many, or as a class when expanded; others skip it.

TRBJ2-2	TRBD1	TRBV6-1	NA	TGTGCCAGCAGTGCCCGGACAGGGAGAGGTGGACACCCCGGGGAGCTGTTTTTT	CASSARTGRGGHPGELFF
TRBJ2-7	NA	TRBV3-1/TRBV3-2	NA	TGTGCCAGCAGCCAAGAGTCCGCGGACTCCTACGAGCAGTACTTC	CASSQESADSYEQYF
TRBJ2-7	TRBD1	TRBV6-1	NA	TGTGCCAGCAGTGAGTGGGACAGTTCCTCCTACGAGCAGTACTTC	CASSEWDSSSYEQYF
TRBJ1-1	NA	TRBV7-2	NA	TGTGCCAGCAGCTTAATCGGCCGCATGGGGGGTGAAGCTTTCTTT	CASSLIGRMGGEAFF
TRBJ2-3	TRBD1	TRBV24-1	NA	TGTGCCACCAGTGATGGAGGACAGGTCAGATTT	CATSDGGQVRF
TRBJ2-2	NA	TRBV11-2	many	TGTGCCAGCAGCTACGAGCCGACCGGGGAGCTGTTTTTT	CASSYEPTGELFF
TRBJ2-5	TRBD1	TRBV6-5	once	TGTGCCAGCTCTTATTCGGGACAGGGGCAAGAGACCCAGTACTTC	CASSYSGQGQETQYF
TRBJ1-1	NA	TRBV6-4	NA	TGTGCCCGGGGGGGGGTCAGGGATGTAGGACAGACTGAAGCTTTCTTT	CARGGVRDVGQTEAFF
TRBJ2-7	TRBD1	TRBV19	NA	TGTGCCAGTAGTATAACGGGACAGGGTTTCAACGAGCAGTACTTC	CASSITGQGFNEQYF
TRBJ1-5	NA	TRBV24-1	NA	TGTGCCACCAGTGAAGAGGATCAGCCCCAGCATTTT	CATSEEDQPQHF